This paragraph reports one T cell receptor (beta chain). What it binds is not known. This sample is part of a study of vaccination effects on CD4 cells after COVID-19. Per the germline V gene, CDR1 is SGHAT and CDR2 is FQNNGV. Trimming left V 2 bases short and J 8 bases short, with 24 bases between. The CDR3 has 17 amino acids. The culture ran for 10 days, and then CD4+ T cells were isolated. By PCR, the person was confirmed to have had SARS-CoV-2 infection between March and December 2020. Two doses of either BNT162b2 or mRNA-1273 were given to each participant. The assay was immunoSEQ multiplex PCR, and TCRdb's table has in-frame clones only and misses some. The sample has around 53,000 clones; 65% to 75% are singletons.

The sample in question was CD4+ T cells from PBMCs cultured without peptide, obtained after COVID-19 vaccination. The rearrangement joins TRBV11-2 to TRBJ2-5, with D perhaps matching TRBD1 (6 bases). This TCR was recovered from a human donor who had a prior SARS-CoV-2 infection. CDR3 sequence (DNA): TGTGCCAGCAGCTTACAAACCCCCCAGGGGCCTCTTTTCACCCAGTACTTC. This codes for CASSLQTPQGPLFTQYF.